This note documents a single TCR beta chain sequence. The germline CDR1 and CDR2 sequences are SGHTA and FQGTGA. The ends were cut back, 2 bases at V and 2 bases at J, with 11 bases in the middle. The CDR3 covers 15 residues. This entry is derived from a study of OX40 agonist ivuxolimab in advanced cancers. Study overall: Of the participants, approximately 36% had some prior anti-PD-1, anti-PD-L1 or anti-CTLA-4 therapy, which was allowed.

Sequenced by immunoSEQ multiplex PCR; TCRdb stores in-frame clones only, minus some. The data hold over 65,000 clones, with about 86% observed a single time. This TCR derives from an adult with an advanced solid tumor such as melanoma, head and neck, liver or kidney cancer. The sample consisted of CD4+ or CD8+ T cells sorted from blood, taken in a trial of the OX40 agonist ivuxolimab. The rearrangement joins TRBV7-3 to TRBJ2-3; D remains ambiguous. The CDR3 DNA sequence: TGTGCCAGCAGCTTAGTTGGTGCCAACACAGATACGCAGTATTTT. Amino acid sequence: CASSLVGANTDTQYF. Full variable domain (outside the CDR3, taken from reference TRBV7-3 and TRBJ2-3): GAGVSQTPSNKVTEKGKYVELRCDPISGHTALYWYRQSLGQGPEFLIYFQGTGAADDSGLPNDRFFAVRPEGSVSTLKIQRTERGDSAVYLCASSLVGANTDTQYFGPGTRLTVL.